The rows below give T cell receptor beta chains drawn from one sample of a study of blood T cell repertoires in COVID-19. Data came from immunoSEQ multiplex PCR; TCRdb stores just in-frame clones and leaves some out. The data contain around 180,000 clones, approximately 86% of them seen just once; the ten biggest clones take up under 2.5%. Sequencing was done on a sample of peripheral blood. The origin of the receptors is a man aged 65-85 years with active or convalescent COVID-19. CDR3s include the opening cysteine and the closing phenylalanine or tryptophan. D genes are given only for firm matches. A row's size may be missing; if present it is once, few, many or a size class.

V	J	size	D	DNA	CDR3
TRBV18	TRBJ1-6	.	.	TGTGCCAGCTCGACCGACAGGATTTCACCCCTCCACTTT	CASSTDRISPLHF
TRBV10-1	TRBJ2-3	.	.	TGCGCCAGCAGCCTCGGTCGCGGAAGAGATACGCAGTATTTT	CASSLGRGRDTQYF
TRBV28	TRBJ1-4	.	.	TGTGCCAGCAGTTTACGTGAAAAACTGTTTTTT	CASSLREKLFF
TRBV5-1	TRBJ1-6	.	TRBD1	TGCGCCAGCAGCTTGAGTGGACAGGGAACTTTCAATTCACCCCTCCACTTT	CASSLSGQGTFNSPLHF
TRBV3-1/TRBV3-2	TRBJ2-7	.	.	TGTGCCAGCAGCCCGCCAGAGGAACTCTACGAGCAGTACTTC	CASSPPEELYEQYF
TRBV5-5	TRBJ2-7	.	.	TGTGCCAGCAGCTTGGGGGAGACTAGGACTTCCGAGCAGTACTTC	CASSLGETRTSEQYF
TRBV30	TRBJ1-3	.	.	TGTGCCTGGATCCCACGGGGGTCAGACTCTGGAAACACCATATATTTT	CAWIPRGSDSGNTIYF
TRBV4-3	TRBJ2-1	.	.	TGCGCCAGCAGCCAAGATGTCGGGGTTTATGAGCAGTTCTTC	CASSQDVGVYEQFF
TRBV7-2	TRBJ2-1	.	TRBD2	TGTGCCAGCAGCACAAGACGCCTAGCGGGTTACAATGAGCAGTTCTTC	CASSTRRLAGYNEQFF
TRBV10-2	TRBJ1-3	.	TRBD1	TGCGCCAGCAGTGAGTCTCCGGGACAGACCACAAACACCATATATTTT	CASSESPGQTTNTIYF
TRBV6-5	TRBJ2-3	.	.	TGTGCCAGCAGTCCGCGAACCTACACAGATACGCAGTATTTT	CASSPRTYTDTQYF
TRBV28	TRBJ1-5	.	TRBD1	TGTGCCAGCAGCGCTCGGACAGGGGGTCTCAATCAGCCCCAGCATTTT	CASSARTGGLNQPQHF
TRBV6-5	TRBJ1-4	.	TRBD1	TGTGCCAGCAGAAGGACAGGTGTTAATGAAAAACTGTTTTTT	CASRRTGVNEKLFF
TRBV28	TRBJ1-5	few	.	TGTGCCAGCAGTTTATGGGGAGGGCAGCCCCAGCATTTT	CASSLWGGQPQHF
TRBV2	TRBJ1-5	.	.	TGTGCCAGCAGTCGGGAGGGCTTCAATCAGCCCCAGCATTTT	CASSREGFNQPQHF
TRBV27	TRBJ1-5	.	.	TGTGCCAGCAGTTTATCGGGAGGGGGGGGCAATCAGCCCCAGCATTTT	CASSLSGGGGNQPQHF
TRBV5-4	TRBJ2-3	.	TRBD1	TGTGCCAGCGGCCCCCGGACAGGGGGCGTGGATACGCAGTATTTT	CASGPRTGGVDTQYF
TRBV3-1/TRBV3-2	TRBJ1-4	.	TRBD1	TGTGCCAGCAGCCATAGGACAGGGGTCGAAAAACTGTTTTTT	CASSHRTGVEKLFF
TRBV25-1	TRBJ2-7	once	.	TGTGCCAGCAGTGAATGGAGGGAGGGGGTCGAGCAGTACTTC	CASSEWREGVEQYF
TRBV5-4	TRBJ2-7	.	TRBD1	TGTGCCAGCAGCTTTGGGACAGGGATTAGAGAGCAGTACTTC	CASSFGTGIREQYF
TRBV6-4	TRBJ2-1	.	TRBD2	TGTGCCAGCAGTGAATTTGGGGCGGGAGCGAATGAGCAGTTCTTC	CASSEFGAGANEQFF
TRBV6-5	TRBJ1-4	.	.	TGTGCCAGTAGCGGGACGGTGGGGGGTGAAAAACTGTTTTTT	CASSGTVGGEKLFF
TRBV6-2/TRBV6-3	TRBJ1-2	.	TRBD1	TGTGCCAGCAGTTGGGGACAGACCCCTAACTATGGCTACACCTTC	CASSWGQTPNYGYTF
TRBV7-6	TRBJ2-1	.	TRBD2	TGTGCCAGCAGCTTGGCTAGCGGGGGGTTGAGCTCCTACAATGAGCAGTTCTTC	CASSLASGGLSSYNEQFF
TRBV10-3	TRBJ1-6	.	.	TGTGCCATCAGTGAGTCTGGAGGGTCTGGGAATTCACCCCTCCACTTT	CAISESGGSGNSPLHF
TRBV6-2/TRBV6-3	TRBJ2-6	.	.	TGTGCCAGCAGTACTTCTGGGGCCAACGTCCTGACTTTC	CASSTSGANVLTF
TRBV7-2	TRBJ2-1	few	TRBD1	TGTGCCAGCAGCTTCCGACTCGGACAGGGACTGTACAATGAGCAGTTCTTC	CASSFRLGQGLYNEQFF